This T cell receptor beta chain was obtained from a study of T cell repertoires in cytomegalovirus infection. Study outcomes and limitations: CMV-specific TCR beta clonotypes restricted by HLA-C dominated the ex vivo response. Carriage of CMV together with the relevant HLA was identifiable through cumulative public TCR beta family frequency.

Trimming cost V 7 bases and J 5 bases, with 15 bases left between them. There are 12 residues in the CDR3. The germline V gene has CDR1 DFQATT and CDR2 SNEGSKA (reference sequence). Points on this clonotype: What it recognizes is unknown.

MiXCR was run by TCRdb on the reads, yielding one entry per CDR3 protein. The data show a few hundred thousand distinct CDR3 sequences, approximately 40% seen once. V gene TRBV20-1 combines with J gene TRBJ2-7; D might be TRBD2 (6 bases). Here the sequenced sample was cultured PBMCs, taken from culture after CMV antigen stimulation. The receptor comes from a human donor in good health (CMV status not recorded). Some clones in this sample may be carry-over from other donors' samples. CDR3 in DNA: TGCAGTGTCTTCGCGGGGACCCACGAGCAGTACTTC. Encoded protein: CSVFAGTHEQYF.